A single sample gave rise to the 27 T cell receptor beta chains below, sequenced in a study of PD-1 blockade in classical Hodgkin lymphoma. Profiled with immunoSEQ multiplex PCR; TCRdb holds only in-frame clones, not every one. The sample includes 100,000 to 130,000 clones, roughly 87% of them seen just once. Every patient relapsed after autologous stem cell transplantation, and brentuximab vedotin exposure varied. The material sequenced was peripheral blood mononuclear cells (PBMCs), taken before the second cycle of nivolumab. The receptor source for this set is a human donor with classical Hodgkin lymphoma.

This chain uses TRBV7-2 with TRBJ2-5; D possibly corresponds to TRBD2 (5 bases). The CDR3 contains 15 residues. Germline V gives CDR1 SGHTA, CDR2 FQGNSA. The V and J ends lost 3 bases and 0 bases respectively, with 11 bases between them. CDR3 protein: CASSFTPGNQETQYF. For the CDR3, the DNA is TGTGCCAGCAGCTTTACCCCCGGGAACCAAGAGACCCAGTACTTC.

The rearrangement uses TRBV28 and TRBJ2-7; D is perhaps TRBD1 (6 bases). The CDR3 loop spans 11 amino acids. With 6 bases removed from V and 7 bases from J, the gap between germline ends came to 10 bases. The V gene's germline CDR1 is MDHEN and CDR2 SYDVKM. Written as DNA, the CDR3 is TGTGCCAGCAGCCTCGGGACAGAGCAGTACTTC. It codes for CASSLGTEQYF.

This clone has only a few counts. The V and J genes are TRBV11-2 and TRBJ2-7, with D possibly being TRBD1 (5 bases). Germline CDR1 and CDR2: SGHAT and FQNNGV. Trimming stripped 5 bases from V and 3 bases from J, with 17 bases between. The CDR3 is 15 residues long. CDR3 protein: CASSVSRKGHYEQYF. The CDR3 coding sequence is TGTGCCAGCAGCGTTAGCCGGAAAGGACACTACGAGCAGTACTTC.

The chain uses TRBV7-9 and TRBJ2-5; D perhaps matches TRBD1 (6 bases). Trimming left V 4 bases short and J 4 bases short, with 13 bases between. The V gene's germline CDR1 is SEHNR and CDR2 FQNEAQ (reference sequence). This CDR3 has 14 amino acids. CDR3: CASSSAGVRETQYF. In DNA form, the CDR3 reads TGTGCCAGCAGCTCGGCAGGGGTGAGAGAGACCCAGTACTTC.

This clone was recorded once. The V gene is TRBV7-8, the J gene TRBJ2-5; 9 bases are a match to TRBD2. With V trimmed by 3 bases and J by 5 bases, 10 bases remained unmatched. This CDR3 region has 16 residues. CDR1 and CDR2 (germline): SGHVS, FQNEAQ. The CDR3 DNA reads as TGTGCCAGCAGCTTGCCCGGGACTAGCCTTCAGGAGACCCAGTACTTC. Its protein is CASSLPGTSLQETQYF.

The chain combines TRBV28 with TRBJ2-2; 10 bases fit TRBD2. Germline assignment: CDR1 MDHEN and CDR2 SYDVKM. This CDR3 has 17 amino acids. The trim removed 0 bases at V and 7 bases at J, leaving 8 bases unmatched. As DNA, the CDR3 is TGTGCCAGCAGTTTATGGAGTACTAGCGGGAATGTCGGGGAGCTGTTTTTT. Its protein product is CASSLWSTSGNVGELFF.

This clone has just a few counts. This chain joins TRBV4-2 and TRBJ1-4; D gene unclear. The CDR3 runs to 12 residues. Germline lookup yields CDR1 LGHNA and CDR2 YNFKEQ. Trimming left V 4 bases short and J 7 bases short, with 7 bases between. The CDR3 nucleotides are TGTGCCAGCAGCCTGGACGGTGAAAAACTGTTTTTT. The encoded protein is CASSLDGEKLFF.

The chain carries TRBV28 and TRBJ1-2, with TRBD1 matching over 9 bases. Germline assignment: CDR1 MDHEN and CDR2 SYDVKM. V shed 5 bases and J 6 bases; nucleotides not matched to a gene: 4. The CDR3 is made up of 13 amino acids. The CDR3 loop is CASSTGGWDGYTF. The CDR3 DNA is TGTGCCAGCAGTACAGGGGGCTGGGATGGCTACACCTTC.

DNA of the CDR3: TGCGCCAGCAGCTTGGGGGAATACATGAACACTGAAGCTTTCTTT. Amino acid sequence: CASSLGEYMNTEAFF. This chain uses TRBV5-1 with TRBJ1-1; D uncertain. The length of the CDR3 is 15 residues. V lost 0 bases to trimming and J lost 0 bases, with 9 bases between them. Germline values: CDR1 SGHRS, CDR2 YFSETQ.

The chain has TRBV12-2 and TRBJ1-2. TRBV12-2 is a pseudogene segment. The CDR3 has 15 amino acids. The chain's CDR3 is CASRLSATANYGYTF. The CDR3 DNA sequence: TGTGCAAGTCGCTTATCCGCGACGGCTAACTATGGCTACACCTTC.

The V gene is TRBV2, the J gene TRBJ2-3; 9 bases match TRBD2. This CDR3 has 16 amino acids. V dropped 6 bases and J dropped 8; count of bases not matched to a gene: 15. Germline V gene sequence: CDR1 SNHLY, CDR2 FYNNEI. CDR3 in amino acids: CASSNGFQREAGTQYF. The DNA of the CDR3 is TGTGCCAGCAGCAACGGTTTCCAGCGGGAGGCTGGTACGCAGTATTTT.

V usage is TRBV6-6 and J usage is TRBJ1-1, with 7 bases lining up with TRBD1. The CDR3 contains 15 residues. V dropped 2 bases and J dropped 4; count of bases not matched to a gene: 7. Germline V lookup: CDR1 MNHNY, CDR2 SVGAGI (reference sequence). The CDR3 DNA reads as TGTGCCAGCAGTTACCCCAGGGGGGAGCGCACTGAAGCTTTCTTT. Its translation is CASSYPRGERTEAFF.

This clone showed up just once. The chain recombines TRBV11-2 with TRBJ2-3, with D possibly being TRBD2 (7 bases). Looked up from germline, CDR1 is SGHAT and CDR2 is FQNNGV. V lost 5 bases and J 3 bases, leaving 15 bases between the germline ends. The CDR3 consists of 15 residues. The CDR3 reads CASSPSGGRTDTQYF. In nucleotides, the CDR3 is TGTGCCAGCAGCCCCTCCGGGGGGCGGACAGATACGCAGTATTTT.

V gene TRBV7-9 combines with J gene TRBJ2-7; possibly TRBD1 or TRBD2 for D (6 bases each). There are 19 residues in the CDR3. V was pared by 0 bases and J by 0 bases, with 21 bases between. The germline V gene encodes CDR1 SEHNR and CDR2 FQNEAQ (reference sequence). The chain's CDR3 is CASSLAEGHSPPNSYEQYF. CDR3 coding DNA: TGTGCCAGCAGCTTAGCGGAGGGACACTCTCCTCCAAACTCCTACGAGCAGTACTTC.

V gene TRBV4-3 combines with J gene TRBJ2-5; 7 bases line up with TRBD1. Losses at the gene ends were 4 bases for V and 1 base for J; bases not matched to a gene: 6. The CDR3 is 15 amino acids. Germline V gives CDR1 LGHNA, CDR2 YSLEER. This CDR3 is CASSRLTGRQETQYF. For the CDR3, the DNA is TGCGCCAGCAGCCGCCTGACAGGGCGCCAAGAGACCCAGTACTTC.

The chain links TRBV5-1 to TRBJ1-3; D is unclear. The CDR3 consists of 15 residues. Germline V gene lookup returns CDR1 SGHRS and CDR2 YFSETQ. The V end was cut by 1 base, the J end by 4 bases, with 12 bases between. The chain's CDR3 is CASSLSVSNGNTIYF. The CDR3, as DNA: TGCGCCAGCAGCTTGTCAGTTAGTAACGGAAACACCATATATTTT.

The chain has TRBV6-5 and TRBJ2-3; D remains ambiguous. Trimming shortened V by 2 bases and J by 1 base, and 10 bases separated the two germline ends. Germline lookup yields CDR1 MNHEY and CDR2 SVGAGI. The CDR3 has 15 residues. The CDR3 region has the DNA TGTGCCAGCAGTTACATGGGCTACCGCACAGATACGCAGTATTTT. Translating gives CASSYMGYRTDTQYF.

The chain carries TRBV14 and TRBJ2-2; TRBD1 matches at 8 bases. Unmatched junction bases numbered 11, after V lost 3 bases and J lost 5 bases. CDR1 is SGHDN and CDR2 is FVKESK in the germline V gene. The CDR3 consists of 17 residues. The chain's CDR3 is CASSHNKGTGGTGELFF. CDR3 DNA sequence: TGTGCCAGCAGCCACAATAAGGGGACAGGAGGAACCGGGGAGCTGTTTTTT. Looking up the rest from reference TRBV14 and TRBJ2-2 gives the full variable domain: EAGVTQFPSHSVIEKGQTVTLRCDPISGHDNLYWYRRVMGKEIKFLLHFVKESKQDESGMPNNRFLAERTGGTYSTLKVQPAELEDSGVYFCASSHNKGTGGTGELFFGEGSRLTVL.

The rearrangement joins TRBV28 to TRBJ2-7; 10 nucleotides align to TRBD1. Germline V CDR1 and CDR2: MDHEN, SYDVKM. This CDR3 spans 15 amino acids. V lost 7 bases and J lost 0; bases outside the gene matches: 6. CDR3 nucleotides: TGTGCCAGCACCAGGACAGGGGGTAGCTCCTACGAGCAGTACTTC. Its protein is CASTRTGGSSYEQYF.

The chain joins TRBV4-1 to TRBJ1-5, with D possibly matching TRBD1 (6 bases). Per the germline V gene, CDR1 is MGHRA and CDR2 is YSYEKL. V was trimmed by 0 bases and J by 0 bases, leaving 18 bases between them. The CDR3 has 19 amino acids. The CDR3 loop is CASSQEMGFGGHSNQPQHF. In nucleotides, the CDR3 is TGCGCCAGCAGCCAAGAGATGGGGTTCGGGGGACATAGCAATCAGCCCCAGCATTTT.

This chain links TRBV5-5 with TRBJ2-3; no definite D call. V lost 6 bases, J lost 0 bases, and 17 bases lay in between. This CDR3 region has 16 residues. The germline CDR1 and CDR2 sequences are SGHKS and YYEKEE (reference sequence). CDR3 DNA sequence: TGTGCCAGCACCAGAAGGGCAAGCCTGAGCACAGATACGCAGTATTTT. Amino acid sequence: CASTRRASLSTDTQYF.

This chain joins TRBV7-2 and TRBJ1-3; TRBD1 is a possible D gene (5 bases). Deletions cut 1 base from V and 0 bases from J, with 10 bases between. This CDR3 spans 16 amino acids. Germline loops: CDR1 SGHTA, CDR2 FQGNSA. DNA of the CDR3: TGTGCCAGCAGCTTAGGAGGGACTAACTCTGGAAACACCATATATTTT. This sequence encodes CASSLGGTNSGNTIYF.

To note about this clone: Additional DNA sequences in this sample encode the identical CDR3. The chain carries TRBV4-2 and TRBJ1-5; no clear D. V was shortened by 0 bases and J by 3 bases, with 3 bases between the two germline ends. The germline V gene has CDR1 LGHNA and CDR2 YNFKEQ. CDR3 length: 13 residues. The CDR3 spells CASSQDYNQPQHF. In nucleotides, the CDR3 is TGTGCCAGCAGCCAAGATTACAATCAGCCCCAGCATTTT.

The V gene is TRBV9, the J gene TRBJ2-1; D gene unclear. V gave up 0 bases and J gave up 1 base, with 5 bases separating them. This CDR3 has 14 residues. Looked up from germline, CDR1 is SGDLS and CDR2 is YYNGEE. CDR3 nucleotide sequence: TGTGCCAGCAGCGTAGGGGGATCCTACAATGAGCAGTTCTTC. Amino acid sequence: CASSVGGSYNEQFF.

V gene TRBV7-2 combines with J gene TRBJ1-4; D gene unclear. CDR1 is SGHTA and CDR2 is FQGNSA in the germline V gene. The CDR3 spans 15 residues. V gave up 5 bases and J gave up 4 bases, with 14 bases separating them. The CDR3 DNA follows: TGTGCCAGCAGCCCTCAGAATGCACTTAATGAAAAACTGTTTTTT. Its translation: CASSPQNALNEKLFF.

The chain uses TRBV7-6 and TRBJ2-4; TRBD1 might be the D (6 bases). The germline V gene has CDR1 SGHVS and CDR2 FNYEAQ. The CDR3 is made up of 16 amino acids. V was cut by 1 base and J by 9 bases, with 19 bases left in between. CDR3 in amino acids: CASSLEGAGVGGIQYF. CDR3 in DNA: TGTGCCAGCAGCTTAGAGGGTGCAGGGGTGGGCGGCATTCAGTACTTC.

The chain combines TRBV28 with TRBJ2-7; possibly TRBD2 for D (6 bases). There are 15 residues in the CDR3. Per the germline V gene, CDR1 is MDHEN and CDR2 is SYDVKM. V was clipped by 5 bases and J by 0 bases, with 14 bases between them. In nucleotides, the CDR3 is TGTGCCAGCAGTCTCGGGAGAGGACCCTCCTACGAGCAGTACTTC. It specifies CASSLGRGPSYEQYF. The variable domain in full, completed from reference TRBV28 and TRBJ2-7, reads DVKVTQSSRYLVKRTGEKVFLECVQDMDHENMFWYRQDPGLGLRLIYFSYDVKMKEKGDIPEGYSVSREKKERFSLILESASTNQTSMYLCASSLGRGPSYEQYFGPGTRLTVT.